This TCR beta chain was captured in a study of blood T cell repertoires in COVID-19. Profiled with immunoSEQ multiplex PCR; TCRdb holds only in-frame clones, not every one. Among tens of thousands of clones listed, nearly 90% were seen once. Trimming pared 5 bases from V and 5 bases from J, leaving 21 bases between. There are 16 residues in the CDR3. Germline CDR1 is SEHNR and CDR2 is FQNEAQ (reference sequence). The sequencing input was peripheral blood. The receptor comes from an older man with acute or convalescent COVID-19. The chain links TRBV7-9 to TRBJ1-2; D call uncertain. CDR3 sequence reads: CASSPRGASTGYGYTF. For the CDR3, the DNA is TGTGCCAGCAGCCCTCGGGGAGCCTCCACGGGGTATGGCTACACCTTC.